The text below deals with one T cell receptor beta chain. Profiling relied on immunoSEQ multiplex PCR, and the TCRdb table lists in-frame clones only, not all of them. Altogether about 81,000 clones are present, about 95% being singletons, with the ten largest covering approximately 4.2%. This record belongs to a study of blood T cell repertoires in COVID-19. On the study more broadly: Sites across the United States, Italy and Spain contributed samples from acute and convalescent COVID-19. Nucleic acid was either cDNA or gDNA, and it came from T cells, B-cell-depleted T cells, or PBMCs.

The CDR3 sequence is 16 residues long. J gave up 7 bases and V 2 bases, and 11 bases lay outside the gene matches. CDR1 SGHRS and CDR2 YFSETQ come from the germline V gene. This sequence joins TRBV5-1 and TRBJ2-5; 10 bases match TRBD1. This clonotype was sampled from a human donor with active COVID-19. The donor label of this sample is uncertain. Sequencing was performed on peripheral blood. The CDR3: CASSFDTGQGSGTQYF. The CDR3 DNA sequence: TGCGCCAGCAGCTTTGACACGGGACAGGGGTCTGGGACCCAGTACTTC.